What follows are 21 T cell receptor beta chains derived from one specimen sequenced in a study of cytomegalovirus exposure and HLA in healthy donors. Generated by immunoSEQ multiplex PCR, the TCRdb table keeps only in-frame clones and is missing some. Counted here are around 150,000 clones, around nine tenths occurring once; the ten biggest clones make up 4% to 4.5%. The sequenced material came from PBMCs. Receptor source: a man younger than 30 in good health and CMV-seropositive.

CDR3 loop: CASKRGANYGYTF. Here the CDR3 DNA reads TGTGCCAGCAAACGGGGGGCTAACTATGGCTACACCTTC. The V and J genes are TRBV28 and TRBJ1-2; weak D call: TRBD1 (5 bases). The ends were cut back, 7 bases at V and 0 bases at J, with 9 bases in the middle. The germline CDR1 and CDR2 sequences are MDHEN and SYDVKM. The CDR3 spans 13 residues.

The chain joins TRBV5-1 to TRBJ1-2; D not certain. Germline assignment: CDR1 SGHRS and CDR2 YFSETQ. Trimming left V 0 bases short and J 4 bases short, with 10 bases between. This CDR3 contains 14 residues. CDR3 residues: CASSLESRGYGYTF. As DNA, the CDR3 is TGCGCCAGCAGCTTGGAAAGTCGGGGCTATGGCTACACCTTC.

The chain links TRBV15 to TRBJ2-1, with 9 bases fitting TRBD2. There are 19 residues in the CDR3. The ends lost 3 bases at V and 1 base at J; junction bases unmatched: 13. Germline CDR1 is LNHNV and CDR2 is YYDKDF (reference sequence). This chain's CDR3 is CATSRAGTSRGGSYNEQFF. DNA of the CDR3: TGTGCCACCAGCAGGGCAGGGACTAGCAGGGGTGGGTCCTACAATGAGCAGTTCTTC.

This chain joins TRBV5-6 and TRBJ2-1, with a possible D match to TRBD1 (6 bases). The CDR3 runs to 16 residues. V lost 2 bases to trimming and J lost 3 bases, with 15 bases between them. Germline V gene data show CDR1 as SGHDT and CDR2 as YYEEEE. The CDR3 reads CASSFLVTGYYNEQFF. The CDR3 coding sequence is TGTGCCAGCAGCTTTTTAGTCACAGGGTACTACAATGAGCAGTTCTTC. The full variable domain, rest sourced from reference TRBV5-6 and TRBJ2-1, is DAGVTQSPTHLIKTRGQQVTLRCSPKSGHDTVSWYQQALGQGPQFIFQYYEEEERQRGNFPDRFSGHQFPNYSSELNVNALLLGDSALYLCASSFLVTGYYNEQFFGPGTRLTVL.

The V gene is TRBV5-1, the J gene TRBJ2-1, with 13 bases matching TRBD2. The CDR3 consists of 15 residues. Germline CDR1 and CDR2: SGHRS and YFSETQ. After removal of 3 bases from V and 8 bases from J, the junction contained 5 bases not matched to a gene. The DNA of the CDR3 is TGCGCCAGCAGCTCCGGGACTAGCGGGATCGATGAGCAGTTCTTC. Translation: CASSSGTSGIDEQFF.

Points on this clone: A read error may account for a junction end that differs from germline. The chain is built from TRBV7-7 and TRBJ2-5; 9 bases are shared with TRBD2. Looked up from germline, CDR1 is SSHAT and CDR2 is FNYEAQ (reference sequence). CDR3 length: 17 amino acids. The CDR3, as DNA: TGTGCTAGCAGCTTATTTGGCGGGAGGGAGTTTAAAGAGACCCAGTACTTC. This gives the protein CASSLFGGREFKETQYF.

The chain uses TRBV13 and TRBJ2-7; TRBD2 matches at 8 bases. V was pared by 1 base and J by 0 bases, with 2 bases of the junction left unmatched. The CDR3 contains 15 residues. Per the germline V gene, CDR1 is PRHDT and CDR2 is FYEKMQ (reference sequence). In DNA, the CDR3 is TGTGCCAGCAGCTTAGCGGGGGGGAGCTCCTACGAGCAGTACTTC. This gives the protein CASSLAGGSSYEQYF.

V and J are TRBV4-1 and TRBJ2-7, with TRBD2 identical over 12 bases. The CDR3 loop spans 20 amino acids. Germline V lookup: CDR1 MGHRA, CDR2 YSYEKL. After removal of 0 bases from V and 0 bases from J, the junction contained 12 bases not matched to a gene. The CDR3 DNA is TGCGCCAGCAGCCAAGAGGCGAGGACTAGCGGGATGGGGGCCTCCTACGAGCAGTACTTC. This translates into CASSQEARTSGMGASYEQYF.

The chain employs TRBV9 and TRBJ1-1, with a tentative D call TRBD1 (5 bases). V was pared by 0 bases and J by 4 bases, with 13 bases between. The CDR3 has 15 amino acids. Germline CDR1 and CDR2: SGDLS and YYNGEE. The CDR3 spells CASSVEEAGGTEAFF. CDR3 coding DNA: TGTGCCAGCAGCGTAGAGGAGGCGGGGGGCACTGAAGCTTTCTTT.

This chain connects TRBV2 to TRBJ2-7; 12 nucleotides match TRBD2. Trimming cost V 6 bases and J 10 bases; bases outside gene matches: 10. The CDR3 sequence is 14 residues long. Per the germline V gene, CDR1 is SNHLY and CDR2 is FYNNEI. The CDR3, as DNA: TGTGCCAGCAGGGAGGGACTAGCGGGTAGCACACAGTACTTC. This gives the protein CASREGLAGSTQYF.

The chain has TRBV7-2 and TRBJ1-5, with 9 bases that match TRBD1. This CDR3 has 13 residues. CDR1 and CDR2 from the germline V gene are SGHTA and FQGNSA. V shed 8 bases, J shed 9 bases, and the junction held 8 bases outside the gene matches. The CDR3 sequence: CASGPTGGTPQHF. The CDR3 DNA sequence: TGTGCCAGCGGCCCGACAGGGGGAACGCCCCAGCATTTT.

This clone turned up a few times. The chain is built from TRBV2 and TRBJ1-2; D is perhaps TRBD1 (5 bases). The CDR3 extends over 12 amino acids. Germline-derived CDR1 and CDR2 are SNHLY and FYNNEI. The ends were cut back, 5 bases at V and 6 bases at J, with 10 bases in the middle. The CDR3 sequence: CASSSGGDGYTF. The CDR3 DNA sequence: TGTGCCAGCAGTTCCGGGGGAGATGGCTACACCTTC.

The rearrangement links TRBV4-1 to TRBJ2-5, with 12 positions matching TRBD2. V was clipped by 4 bases and J by 6 bases; unmatched bases: 9. Germline CDR1 is MGHRA and CDR2 is YSYEKL. This CDR3 comprises 16 residues. The CDR3 reads CASSRPLAGGGKTQYF. Here the CDR3 DNA reads TGCGCCAGCAGCCGACCACTAGCGGGAGGCGGAAAGACCCAGTACTTC.

V usage is TRBV2 and J usage is TRBJ2-5; D ambiguous. The germline V gene has CDR1 SNHLY and CDR2 FYNNEI. The CDR3 sequence is 12 residues long. Trimming cost V 7 bases and J 5 bases, with 11 bases left between them. The CDR3 sequence: CASNPVWETQYF. The CDR3 DNA follows: TGTGCCAGCAACCCGGTATGGGAGACCCAGTACTTC.

The chain recombines TRBV18 with TRBJ2-2, with 7 bases fitting TRBD2. In germline, CDR1 is KGHSH, CDR2 LQKENI. This CDR3 is 17 amino acids long. J was trimmed by 0 bases and V by 3 bases; bases with no gene match: 7. The CDR3 DNA sequence: TGTGCCAGCTCACCCCCCGTGGGGGGGGCGAACACCGGGGAGCTGTTTTTT. It codes for CASSPPVGGANTGELFF.

The rearrangement links TRBV4-1 to TRBJ1-2; a possible D gene is TRBD1 (6 bases). V lost 0 bases and J 4 bases, leaving 21 bases between the germline ends. The CDR3 spans 18 residues. Germline V gives CDR1 MGHRA, CDR2 YSYEKL. Here the CDR3 reads CASSQDPSPGETSYGYTF. In nucleotides, the CDR3 is TGCGCCAGCAGCCAAGATCCAAGCCCAGGGGAAACGAGCTATGGCTACACCTTC.

The chain has TRBV7-3 and TRBJ2-7; 9 nucleotides align to TRBD2. The length of the CDR3 is 15 residues. CDR1 and CDR2 (germline): SGHTA, FQGTGA. V lost 1 base to trimming and J lost 1 base; unmatched junction nucleotides: 2. CDR3 coding DNA: TGTGCCAGCAGCTTAAATAGCGGGGGTTCCTACGAGCAGTACTTC. This gives the protein CASSLNSGGSYEQYF.

The V gene is TRBV4-1, the J gene TRBJ2-3, with TRBD2 matching 9 bases. Per the germline V gene, CDR1 is MGHRA and CDR2 is YSYEKL. The CDR3 extends over 16 amino acids. V was clipped by 4 bases and J by 2 bases; unmatched bases: 7. In DNA form, the CDR3 reads TGCGCCAGCAGCCCACTAGCGGGTGGGTCCACAGATACGCAGTATTTT. Translated, it gives CASSPLAGGSTDTQYF.

The V gene is TRBV6-1, the J gene TRBJ2-3; 8 bases match TRBD2. Unmatched junction bases numbered 8, after V lost 5 bases and J lost 4 bases. Germline V gives CDR1 MNHNS, CDR2 SASEGT. The CDR3 totals 15 residues. CDR3 DNA sequence: TGTGCCAGCAGTACCGGGCCAGCGGGGGCAGATACGCAGTATTTT. Encoded protein: CASSTGPAGADTQYF.

Here the CDR3 reads CASSPAGLLSYNEQFF. CDR3 coding DNA: TGTGCCAGCAGCCCTGCCGGACTTCTCTCCTACAATGAGCAGTTCTTC. This sequence joins TRBV7-9 and TRBJ2-1; tentatively, D is TRBD2 (5 bases). Germline values: CDR1 SEHNR, CDR2 FQNEAQ (reference sequence). With 5 bases removed from V and 0 bases from J, the gap between germline ends came to 14 bases. The CDR3 is made up of 16 amino acids.

This rearrangement joins TRBV7-9 to TRBJ2-1; D may be TRBD2 (6 bases). Germline loops: CDR1 SEHNR, CDR2 FQNEAQ (reference sequence). The V and J ends lost 10 bases and 5 bases respectively, with 15 bases between them. The CDR3 length is 13 residues. In nucleotides, the CDR3 is TGTGCCACCCGGGACTCAATGAACAATGAGCAGTTCTTC. Its protein is CATRDSMNNEQFF.